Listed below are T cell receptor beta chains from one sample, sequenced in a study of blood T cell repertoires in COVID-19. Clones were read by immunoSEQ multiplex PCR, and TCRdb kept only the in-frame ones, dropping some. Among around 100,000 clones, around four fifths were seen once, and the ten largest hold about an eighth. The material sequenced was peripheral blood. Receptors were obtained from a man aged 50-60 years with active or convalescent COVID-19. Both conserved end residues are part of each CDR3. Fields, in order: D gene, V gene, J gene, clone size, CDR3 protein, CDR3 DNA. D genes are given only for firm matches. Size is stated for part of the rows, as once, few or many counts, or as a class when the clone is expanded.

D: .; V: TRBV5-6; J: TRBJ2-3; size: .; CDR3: CASSLATTDTQYF; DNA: TGTGCCAGCAGCTTGGCTACCACAGATACGCAGTATTTT
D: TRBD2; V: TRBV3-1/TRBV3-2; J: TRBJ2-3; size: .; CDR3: CASSRGTSGRGDTQYF; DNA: TGTGCCAGCAGCCGCGGGACTAGCGGGAGAGGAGATACGCAGTATTTT
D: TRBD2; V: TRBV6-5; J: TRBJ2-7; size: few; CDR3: CASSREGIISYEQYF; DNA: TGTGCCAGCAGTCGGGAGGGGATAATCTCCTACGAGCAGTACTTC
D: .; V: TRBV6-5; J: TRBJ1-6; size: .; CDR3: CASSYSVRRGNSPLHF; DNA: TGTGCCAGCAGTTACTCGGTCAGAAGGGGAAATTCACCCCTCCACTTT
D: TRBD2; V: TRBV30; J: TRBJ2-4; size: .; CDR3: CAWRGGGAVQYF; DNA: TGTGCCTGGAGGGGCGGGGGAGCGGTTCAGTACTTC
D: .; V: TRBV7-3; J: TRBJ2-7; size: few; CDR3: CASSLEVKGTPLYEQYF; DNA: TGTGCCAGCAGCTTAGAAGTGAAAGGGACACCCTTATACGAGCAGTACTTC
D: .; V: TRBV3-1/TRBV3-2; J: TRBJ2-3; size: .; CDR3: CASSQETVTSTDTQYF; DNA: TGTGCCAGCAGCCAAGAGACTGTTACTAGCACAGATACGCAGTATTTT
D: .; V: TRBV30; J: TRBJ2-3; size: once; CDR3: CAWALTRITDTQYF; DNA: TGTGCCTGGGCCCTCACTAGAATAACAGATACGCAGTATTTT
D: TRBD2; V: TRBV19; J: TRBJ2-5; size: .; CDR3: CASTSGRLETQYF; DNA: TGTGCCAGTACTAGCGGGAGACTGGAGACCCAGTACTTC
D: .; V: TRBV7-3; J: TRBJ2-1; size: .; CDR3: CASSDGRGNEQFF; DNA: TGTGCCAGCAGCGACGGGAGAGGGAATGAGCAGTTCTTC
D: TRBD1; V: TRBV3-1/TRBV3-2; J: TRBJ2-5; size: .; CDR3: CASKSNRGQETQYF; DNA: TGTGCCAGCAAAAGCAACAGGGGGCAAGAGACCCAGTACTTC
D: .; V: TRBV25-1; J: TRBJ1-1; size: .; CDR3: CASSEGLGEAEAFF; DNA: TGTGCCAGCAGTGAAGGGCTGGGGGAGGCTGAAGCTTTCTTT
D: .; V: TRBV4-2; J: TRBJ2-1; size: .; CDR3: CASSQDLRTTRGNEQFF; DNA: TGTGCCAGCAGCCAAGATCTGAGGACTACCCGGGGGAATGAGCAGTTCTTC
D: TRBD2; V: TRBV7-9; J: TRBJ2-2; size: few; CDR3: CATTPLARTGELFF; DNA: TGTGCCACCACACCACTAGCGAGGACCGGGGAGCTGTTTTTT
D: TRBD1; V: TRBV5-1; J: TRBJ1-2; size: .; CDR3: CASSLTGEGNYGYTF; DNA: TGCGCCAGCAGCTTGACAGGGGAAGGTAACTATGGCTACACCTTC
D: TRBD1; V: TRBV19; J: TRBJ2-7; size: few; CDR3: CASRPGQGSYEQYF; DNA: TGTGCCAGTAGACCGGGACAGGGCTCCTACGAGCAGTACTTC
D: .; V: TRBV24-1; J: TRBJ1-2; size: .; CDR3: CATSDFGGTDYGYTF; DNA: TGTGCCACCAGTGATTTTGGGGGCACTGACTATGGCTACACCTTC
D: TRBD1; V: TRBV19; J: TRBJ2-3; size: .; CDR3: CASSPGQGITDTQYF; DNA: TGTGCCAGTTCCCCGGGACAGGGGATCACAGATACGCAGTATTTT
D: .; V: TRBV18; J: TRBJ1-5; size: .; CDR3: CASSDGRNQPQHF; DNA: TGTGCCAGCTCTGATGGGCGCAATCAGCCCCAGCATTTT
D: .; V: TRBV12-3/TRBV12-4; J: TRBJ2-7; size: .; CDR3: CASSRDIFYEQYF; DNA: TGTGCCAGCAGCCGGGACATATTCTACGAGCAGTACTTC